This T cell receptor (beta chain) was recorded in a study of regulatory T cells in long-lasting Graves disease. Study outcomes and limitations: Persistent disease preferred TRBV28, TRBJ1-2 and TRBJ2-5; new disease, TRBV20-1 and TRBJ2-1.

The CDR3 runs 11 residues. Germline V gives CDR1 SGHTA, CDR2 FQGNSA. V lost 5 bases and J lost 7, with 7 bases in between. This clonotype was picked up many times. As yet, its antigen is unknown. Time point in this sample: newly diagnosed GD, antithyroid drugs for less than 3 months. PBMCs provided the RNA from which the TCR library was made. The authors built TCR beta libraries using iRepertoire HTBI primers and Arm-PCR of CDR3 regions. TCRdb re-analysed the multiplex PCR reads in MiXCR, keeping a single row per CDR3 protein. The sample lists a few hundred thousand distinct CDR3 sequences; approximately 16% were seen once. The same sample was also studied in work on T cells in Graves' hyperthyroidism and ophthalmopathy. As that study records: First-round RT-PCR with HTBI primers amplified the TCR CDR3 region.

The chain combines TRBV7-2 with TRBJ2-3; no definite D call. Sequencing was performed on peripheral blood mononuclear cells (PBMCs), taken at new diagnosis, from a patient treated with antithyroid drugs. This TCR was recovered from a woman in her forties with Graves disease. The CDR3 is CASSSSYTQYF. DNA of the CDR3: TGTGCCAGCAGCAGTTCTTATACGCAGTATTTT. The full variable domain, rest sourced from reference TRBV7-2 and TRBJ2-3, is GAGVSQSPSNKVTEKGKDVELRCDPISGHTALYWYRQSLGQGLEFLIYFQGNSAPDKSGLPSDRFSAERTGGSVSTLTIQRTQQEDSAVYLCASSSSYTQYFGPGTRLTVL.